The 20 T cell receptor beta chains below were found in one sample sequenced in a study of shared clonotypes between healthy human individuals. Method: immunoSEQ multiplex PCR; TCRdb's copy keeps in-frame clones and lacks some. The profile shows over 2 million clones, 85% to 95% of them singletons. The sample taken for sequencing was naive CD4+ T cells from PBMCs. The subset was: CD45RA+ positively selected. The receptors originated from a man younger than 30 in good health. Some clones in this sample may be carry-over from other donors' samples.

V is TRBV2 and J is TRBJ2-1; 10 bases fit TRBD1. The germline V gene has CDR1 SNHLY and CDR2 FYNNEI. J was trimmed by 6 bases and V by 8 bases; bases with no gene match: 7. The CDR3 length is 14 residues. The CDR3 nucleotides read TGTGCCAGCCTCGGACAGGGGGTGCGCAATGAGCAGTTCTTC. Its translation: CASLGQGVRNEQFF.

The chain employs TRBV7-2 and TRBJ2-5, with 9 bases that match TRBD2. Per germline, CDR1 SGHTA and CDR2 FQGNSA. The V and J ends lost 5 bases and 5 bases, in that order; junction bases with no gene match: 15. The CDR3 is 17 amino acids. This CDR3 is CASSTIGRGRAGETQYF. DNA for the CDR3: TGTGCCAGCAGCACCATCGGTCGCGGGAGGGCCGGGGAGACCCAGTACTTC. Together with reference TRBV7-2 and TRBJ2-5, the CDR3 gives the full variable domain: GAGVSQSPSNKVTEKGKDVELRCDPISGHTALYWYRQSLGQGLEFLIYFQGNSAPDKSGLPSDRFSAERTGGSVSTLTIQRTQQEDSAVYLCASSTIGRGRAGETQYFGPGTRLLVL.

V and J are TRBV18 and TRBJ2-7; TRBD1 aligns across 8 bases. There are 14 residues in the CDR3. Germline V gives CDR1 KGHSH, CDR2 LQKENI. V lost 3 bases and J lost 3; bases outside the gene matches: 4. The CDR3 DNA sequence: TGTGCCAGCTCACCTGCGGGACAGGACTACGAGCAGTACTTC. It yields the protein CASSPAGQDYEQYF.

The chain uses TRBV15 and TRBJ1-4; D uncertain. Trimming shortened V by 2 bases and J by 3 bases, and 7 bases separated the two germline ends. In germline, CDR1 is LNHNV, CDR2 YYDKDF (reference sequence). This CDR3 is 14 amino acids long. CDR3 amino acids: CATSRRIPNEKLFF. CDR3 nucleotide sequence: TGTGCCACCAGCAGAAGGATACCTAATGAAAAACTGTTTTTT. Combining the CDR3 with reference TRBV15 and TRBJ1-4 gives the whole variable domain DAMVIQNPRYQVTQFGKPVTLSCSQTLNHNVMYWYQQKSSQAPKLLFHYYDKDFNNEADTPDNFQSRRPNTSFCFLDIRSPGLGDTAMYLCATSRRIPNEKLFFGSGTQLSVL.

The chain uses TRBV15 and TRBJ1-5, with D tentatively TRBD1 (5 bases). Germline V lookup: CDR1 LNHNV, CDR2 YYDKDF (reference sequence). The CDR3 runs 18 residues. With 1 base removed from V and 0 bases from J, the gap between germline ends came to 16 bases. The CDR3 DNA follows: TGTGCCACCAGCAGAGCGGGAGACAGACTACATAGCAATCAGCCCCAGCATTTT. Its protein is CATSRAGDRLHSNQPQHF.

This chain links TRBV9 with TRBJ2-7; D remains unclear. Germline V gives CDR1 SGDLS, CDR2 YYNGEE. CDR3 length equals 13 residues. The V end was cut by 4 bases, the J end by 7 bases, with 15 bases between. As DNA, the CDR3 is TGTGCCAGCAGCCCCCGGGCCGCTGGAGAGCAGTACTTC. Its protein product is CASSPRAAGEQYF.

Here the CDR3 DNA reads TGTGCCAGCACCCCCAGAGGAGCGAACATAGCCAAAAACATTCAGTACTTC. It specifies CASTPRGANIAKNIQYF. This chain joins TRBV7-8 and TRBJ2-4; no clear D gene. With 7 bases removed from V and 0 bases from J, the gap between germline ends came to 19 bases. This CDR3 is 17 amino acids long. Germline V gene data show CDR1 as SGHVS and CDR2 as FQNEAQ.

V usage is TRBV7-2 and J usage is TRBJ2-7; 10 nucleotides match TRBD2. CDR1 and CDR2 (germline): SGHTA, FQGNSA. The CDR3 has 14 residues. V was clipped by 8 bases and J by 4 bases; unmatched bases: 8. For the CDR3, the DNA is TGTGCCAGCCGAGAGGCTAGCGGGAGTTACGAGCAGTACTTC. It encodes CASREASGSYEQYF.

J is TRBJ2-2 and V is TRBV18, with 8 bases fitting TRBD1. Germline V gene data show CDR1 as KGHSH and CDR2 as LQKENI. The CDR3 covers 17 residues. The ends lost 3 bases at V and 2 bases at J; junction bases unmatched: 8. The CDR3 is CASSPRLQGANTGELFF. CDR3 nucleotides: TGTGCCAGCTCACCCCGCTTGCAGGGGGCCAACACCGGGGAGCTGTTTTTT.

The chain uses TRBV9 and TRBJ2-2; D is undetermined. The CDR3 is 16 residues long. The V gene's germline CDR1 is SGDLS and CDR2 YYNGEE. V lost 0 bases and J 0 bases, leaving 9 bases between the germline ends. CDR3 amino acids: CASSVVTAANTGELFF. The CDR3 DNA reads as TGTGCCAGCAGCGTAGTGACTGCCGCGAACACCGGGGAGCTGTTTTTT.

To note about this clone: This sample also contains other DNA sequences that code for the same CDR3. The chain has TRBV6-1 and TRBJ1-1; 7 bases agree with TRBD1. This CDR3 has 12 amino acids. The germline CDR1 and CDR2 sequences are MNHNS and SASEGT. V lost 6 bases and J lost 11; bases outside the gene matches: 9. CDR3 nucleotide sequence: TGTGCCAGCAGCCAGGGACAGCTGGGCGCTTTCTTT. Its protein product is CASSQGQLGAFF.

The chain carries TRBV28 and TRBJ1-2, with 7 bases identical to TRBD1. There are 14 residues in the CDR3. Germline-derived CDR1 and CDR2 are MDHEN and SYDVKM. With V trimmed by 4 bases and J by 5 bases, 7 bases remained unmatched. The CDR3, as DNA: TGTGCCAGCAGTTCTATTGGGGACAGTTATGGCTACACCTTC. Protein: CASSSIGDSYGYTF.

The chain has TRBV7-2 and TRBJ2-2, with D possibly being TRBD1 or TRBD2 (6 bases each). The CDR3 has 16 residues. The germline V gene has CDR1 SGHTA and CDR2 FQGNSA. V was pared by 2 bases and J by 5 bases, with 15 bases between. The CDR3 bases are TGTGCCAGCAGCTTATTTCCAGGGGCGGGGACCGGGGAGCTGTTTTTT. Protein product: CASSLFPGAGTGELFF.

The chain couples TRBV7-9 to TRBJ1-5; perhaps TRBD1 as D (6 bases). Deletions cut 4 bases from V and 0 bases from J, with 16 bases between. The germline CDR1 and CDR2 sequences are SEHNR and FQNEAQ (reference sequence). The CDR3 runs to 17 residues. The CDR3 is CASSSDRQGYSNQPQHF. CDR3 in DNA: TGTGCCAGCAGCTCAGACAGGCAGGGATATAGCAATCAGCCCCAGCATTTT.

The chain joins TRBV14 to TRBJ1-2; 7 positions agree with TRBD1. Germline CDR1 reads SGHDN; CDR2 reads FVKESK. The CDR3 totals 15 residues. V shed 2 bases, J shed 2 bases, and the junction held 5 bases outside the gene matches. The CDR3 loop reads CASSQTRGLNYGYTF. The CDR3, as DNA: TGTGCCAGCAGCCAAACGAGGGGGCTAAACTATGGCTACACCTTC.

The chain employs TRBV9 and TRBJ2-1; 7 nucleotides agree with TRBD2. V shed 6 bases, J shed 3 bases, and the junction held 9 bases outside the gene matches. Per the germline V gene, CDR1 is SGDLS and CDR2 is YYNGEE. The CDR3 is 15 amino acids. This chain's CDR3 is CASTFASGVYNEQFF. The CDR3 DNA sequence: TGTGCCAGCACCTTCGCTAGCGGAGTCTACAATGAGCAGTTCTTC.

The chain joins TRBV7-3 to TRBJ2-7; tentatively, D is TRBD1 or TRBD2 (5 bases each). V was clipped by 6 bases and J by 9 bases, with 21 bases between them. Germline V gene lookup returns CDR1 SGHTA and CDR2 FQGTGA. This CDR3 has 14 residues. CDR3 coding DNA: TGTGCCAGCAGGGTAGCTGGGGACCAAGGGTCGCAGTACTTC. Protein product: CASRVAGDQGSQYF. Full variable domain (rest looked up from reference TRBV7-3 and TRBJ2-7): GAGVSQTPSNKVTEKGKYVELRCDPISGHTALYWYRQSLGQGPEFLIYFQGTGAADDSGLPNDRFFAVRPEGSVSTLKIQRTERGDSAVYLCASRVAGDQGSQYFGPGTRLTVT.

Comments on this clone: This specimen includes other DNA sequences encoding the same CDR3. This chain joins TRBV11-2 and TRBJ2-3; D not certain. The CDR3 contains 13 residues. The V end lost 4 bases, the J end lost 1 base, and 6 bases lay between the germline ends. CDR1 and CDR2 (germline): SGHAT, FQNNGV. The CDR3 DNA is TGTGCCAGCAGCTCGGCGGGCACAGATACGCAGTATTTT. Translated: CASSSAGTDTQYF.

V gene TRBV7-2 combines with J gene TRBJ1-1; D unresolved. With 4 bases removed from V and 1 base from J, the gap between germline ends came to 7 bases. CDR1 is SGHTA and CDR2 is FQGNSA in the germline V gene. The CDR3 is made up of 13 amino acids. Here the CDR3 reads CASSYDGNTEAFF. The CDR3 coding sequence is TGTGCCAGCAGCTATGACGGGAACACTGAAGCTTTCTTT. Filled out from reference TRBV7-2 and TRBJ1-1, the complete variable domain reads GAGVSQSPSNKVTEKGKDVELRCDPISGHTALYWYRQSLGQGLEFLIYFQGNSAPDKSGLPSDRFSAERTGGSVSTLTIQRTQQEDSAVYLCASSYDGNTEAFFGQGTRLTVV.

The genes are TRBV5-1 and TRBJ2-1; unclear D gene. This CDR3 has 15 amino acids. V dropped 0 bases and J dropped 0 bases, with 7 bases sitting between them. Germline V gives CDR1 SGHRS, CDR2 YFSETQ. The CDR3 DNA reads TGCGCCAGCAGCTTGGCCCCTAACTCCTACAATGAGCAGTTCTTC. Translated, it gives CASSLAPNSYNEQFF.